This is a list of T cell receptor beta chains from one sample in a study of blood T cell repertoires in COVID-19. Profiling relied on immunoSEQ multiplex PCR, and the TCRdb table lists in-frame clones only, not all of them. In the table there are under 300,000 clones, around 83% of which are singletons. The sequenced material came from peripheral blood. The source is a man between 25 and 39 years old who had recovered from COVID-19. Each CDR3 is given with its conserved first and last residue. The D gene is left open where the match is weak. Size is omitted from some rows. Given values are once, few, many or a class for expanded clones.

cdr3_aa: CSASMASGTGELFF; cdr3_nt: TGCAGTGCTAGTATGGCTAGCGGGACCGGGGAGCTGTTTTTT; j_call: TRBJ2-2; clone_size: .; v_call: TRBV20-1; d_call: TRBD2
cdr3_aa: CASSSWGGRDTEAFF; cdr3_nt: TGTGCCAGCAGCTCTTGGGGGGGTCGGGACACTGAAGCTTTCTTT; j_call: TRBJ1-1; clone_size: .; v_call: TRBV5-4; d_call: .
cdr3_aa: CSASKQGDSPLHF; cdr3_nt: TGCAGTGCTAGTAAGCAGGGGGATTCACCCCTCCACTTT; j_call: TRBJ1-6; clone_size: once; v_call: TRBV20-1; d_call: TRBD1
cdr3_aa: CASSTSKGTGLWNEQFF; cdr3_nt: TGTGCCAGCAGCACCAGCAAAGGGACAGGTCTTTGGAATGAGCAGTTCTTC; j_call: TRBJ2-1; clone_size: once; v_call: TRBV7-6; d_call: TRBD1
cdr3_aa: CSAVSAREQYF; cdr3_nt: TGCAGTGCTGTGTCTGCCCGGGAGCAGTACTTC; j_call: TRBJ2-7; clone_size: .; v_call: TRBV20-1; d_call: .
cdr3_aa: CASSLRDRGFNQPQHF; cdr3_nt: TGTGCCAGCAGTCTCCGGGACAGGGGGTTCAATCAGCCCCAGCATTTT; j_call: TRBJ1-5; clone_size: .; v_call: TRBV28; d_call: TRBD1
cdr3_aa: CAISGMGQPLNEQFF; cdr3_nt: TGTGCCATCAGTGGAATGGGACAGCCCCTCAATGAGCAGTTCTTC; j_call: TRBJ2-1; clone_size: few; v_call: TRBV10-3; d_call: TRBD1
cdr3_aa: CASSSGPGYEKLFF; cdr3_nt: TGTGCCAGCAGTTCAGGGCCCGGGTATGAAAAACTGTTTTTT; j_call: TRBJ1-4; clone_size: once; v_call: TRBV28; d_call: .
cdr3_aa: CASSFGPYRNNEQFF; cdr3_nt: TGTGCCAGCAGCTTTGGGCCATACCGAAACAATGAGCAGTTCTTC; j_call: TRBJ2-1; clone_size: .; v_call: TRBV7-2; d_call: .
cdr3_aa: CASSTSGGADTQYF; cdr3_nt: TGTGCCAGCAGCACTAGCGGGGGGGCAGATACGCAGTATTTT; j_call: TRBJ2-3; clone_size: .; v_call: TRBV27; d_call: TRBD2
cdr3_aa: CAINQDKAYEQYF; cdr3_nt: TGTGCCATCAACCAGGACAAAGCCTACGAGCAGTACTTC; j_call: TRBJ2-7; clone_size: .; v_call: TRBV10-3; d_call: .